This TCR beta chain was retrieved from a study of tumor and adjacent non-tumor tissue in lung cancer. Points from the study as a whole: Compared with tumor, normal lung showed significantly lower TCR diversity.

This sample's RNA came from whole unsorted tissue. Distant lung tissue was collected more than 3 cm away from the tumor edge. This clonotype was recorded a few times. What it recognizes is unknown. CDR3 length equals 15 residues. The ends were cut back, 0 bases at V and 9 bases at J, with 20 bases in the middle. Germline CDR1 GTSNPN, CDR2 SVGIG (reference sequence). TCRbeta libraries were built with three rounds of nested PCR, modified from ARM-PCR. TCRdb re-derived calls from the multiplex PCR reads in MiXCR, one entry per CDR3 protein. The sample has 50,000 or so distinct CDR3 sequences; just under 75% are singletons.

Sample: distant non-tumor lung tissue. This TCR derives from a woman in her sixties or seventies with non-small cell lung cancer. This rearrangement joins TRBV30 to TRBJ2-5; a possible D gene is TRBD2 (7 bases). DNA for the CDR3: TGTGCCTGGAGTGTACGGGGGGCTAGGGACGAGGCCCAGTACTTC. Translating it yields CAWSVRGARDEAQYF.